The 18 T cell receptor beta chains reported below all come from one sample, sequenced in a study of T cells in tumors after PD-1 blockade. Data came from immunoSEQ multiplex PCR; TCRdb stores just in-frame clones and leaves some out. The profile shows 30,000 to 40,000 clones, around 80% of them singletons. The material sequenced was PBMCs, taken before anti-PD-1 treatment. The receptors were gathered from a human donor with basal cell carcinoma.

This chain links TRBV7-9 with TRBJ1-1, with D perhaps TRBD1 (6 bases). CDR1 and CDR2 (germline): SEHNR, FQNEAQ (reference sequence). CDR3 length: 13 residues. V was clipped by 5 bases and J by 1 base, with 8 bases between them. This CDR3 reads CASSRDTNTEAFF. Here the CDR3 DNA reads TGTGCCAGCAGCCGGGACACGAACACTGAAGCTTTCTTT. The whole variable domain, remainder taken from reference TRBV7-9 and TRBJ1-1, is DTGVSQNPRHKITKRGQNVTFRCDPISEHNRLYWYRQTLGQGPEFLTYFQNEAQLEKSRLLSDRFSAERPKGSFSTLEIQRTEQGDSAMYLCASSRDTNTEAFFGQGTRLTVV.

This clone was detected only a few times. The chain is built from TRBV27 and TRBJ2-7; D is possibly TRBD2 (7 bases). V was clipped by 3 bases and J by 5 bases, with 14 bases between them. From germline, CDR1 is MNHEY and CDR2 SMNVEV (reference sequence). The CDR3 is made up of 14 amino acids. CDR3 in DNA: TGTGCCAGCAGTTTCGGGAGGCAGGGGAACGAGCAGTACTTC. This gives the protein CASSFGRQGNEQYF.

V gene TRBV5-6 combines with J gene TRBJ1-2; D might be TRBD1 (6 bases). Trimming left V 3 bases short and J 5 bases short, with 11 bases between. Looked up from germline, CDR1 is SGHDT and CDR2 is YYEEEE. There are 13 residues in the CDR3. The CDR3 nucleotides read TGTGCCAGCAGCTCTCGGGGGGCTTATGGCTACACCTTC. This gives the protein CASSSRGAYGYTF. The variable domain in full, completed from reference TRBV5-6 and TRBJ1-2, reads DAGVTQSPTHLIKTRGQQVTLRCSPKSGHDTVSWYQQALGQGPQFIFQYYEEEERQRGNFPDRFSGHQFPNYSSELNVNALLLGDSALYLCASSSRGAYGYTFGSGTRLTVV.

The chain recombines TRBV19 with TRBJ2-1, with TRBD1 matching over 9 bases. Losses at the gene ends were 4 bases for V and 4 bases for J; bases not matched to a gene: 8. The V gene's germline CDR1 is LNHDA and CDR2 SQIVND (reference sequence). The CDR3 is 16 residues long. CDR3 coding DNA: TGTGCCAGTAGTAAACGGGGACAGGGTAGGTACAATGAGCAGTTCTTC. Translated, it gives CASSKRGQGRYNEQFF.

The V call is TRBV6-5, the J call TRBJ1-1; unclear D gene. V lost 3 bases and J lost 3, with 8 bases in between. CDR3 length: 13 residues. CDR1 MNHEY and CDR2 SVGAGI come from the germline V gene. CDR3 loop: CASSYRRYTEAFF. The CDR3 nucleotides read TGTGCCAGCAGTTATCGCAGATACACTGAAGCTTTCTTT.

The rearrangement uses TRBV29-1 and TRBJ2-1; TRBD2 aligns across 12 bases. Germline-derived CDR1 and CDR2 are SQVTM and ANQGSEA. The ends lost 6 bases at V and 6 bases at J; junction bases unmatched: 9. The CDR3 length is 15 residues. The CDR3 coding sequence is TGCAGCGTAGCCCAACTAGCGGGAGGTTCCAATGAGCAGTTCTTC. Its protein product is CSVAQLAGGSNEQFF.

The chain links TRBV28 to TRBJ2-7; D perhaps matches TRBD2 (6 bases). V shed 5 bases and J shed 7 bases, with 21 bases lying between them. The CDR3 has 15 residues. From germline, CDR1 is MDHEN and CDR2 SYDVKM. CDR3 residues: CASSILRDSLGEQYF. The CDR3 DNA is TGTGCCAGCAGTATCCTCCGGGACTCCCTTGGGGAGCAGTACTTC.

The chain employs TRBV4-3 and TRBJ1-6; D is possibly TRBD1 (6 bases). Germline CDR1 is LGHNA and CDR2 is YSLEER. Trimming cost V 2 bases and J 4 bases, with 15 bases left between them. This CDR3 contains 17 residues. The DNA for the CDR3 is TGCGCCAGCAGCCAATCGACAGGCCCCGAGTATAATTCACCCCTCCACTTT. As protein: CASSQSTGPEYNSPLHF.

As DNA, the CDR3 is TGTGCCAGTAGTACCATTCCCGGGGCACAAGAGACCCAGTACTTC. It encodes CASSTIPGAQETQYF. The rearrangement uses TRBV19 and TRBJ2-5; D may correspond to TRBD1 or TRBD2 (5 bases each). Between the trimmed V and J ends, which lost 4 bases and 2 bases, there was a span of 14 bases. Looked up from germline, CDR1 is LNHDA and CDR2 is SQIVND (reference sequence). The CDR3 spans 15 residues.

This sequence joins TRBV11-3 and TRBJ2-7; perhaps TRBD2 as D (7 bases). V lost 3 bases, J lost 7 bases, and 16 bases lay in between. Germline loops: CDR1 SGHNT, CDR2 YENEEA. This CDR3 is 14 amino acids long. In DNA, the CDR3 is TGTGCCAGCAGCTTCAACCGGGGAGGGGGGGAGCAGTACTTC. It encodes CASSFNRGGGEQYF.

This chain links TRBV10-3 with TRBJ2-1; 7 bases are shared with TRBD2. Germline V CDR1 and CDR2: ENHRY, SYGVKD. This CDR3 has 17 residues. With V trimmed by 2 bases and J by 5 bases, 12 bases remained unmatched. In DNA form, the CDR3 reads TGTGCCATCAGTGAGGGATCGGGCGGGAGAAGCCACAATGAGCAGTTCTTC. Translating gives CAISEGSGGRSHNEQFF.

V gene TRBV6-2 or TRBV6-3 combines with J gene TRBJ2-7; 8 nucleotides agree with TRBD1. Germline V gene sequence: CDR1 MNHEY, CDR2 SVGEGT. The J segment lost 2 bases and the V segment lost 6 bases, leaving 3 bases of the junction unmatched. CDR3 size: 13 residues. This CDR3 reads CASSSTGAYEQYF. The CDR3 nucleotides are TGTGCCAGCAGCTCGACAGGGGCCTACGAGCAGTACTTC.

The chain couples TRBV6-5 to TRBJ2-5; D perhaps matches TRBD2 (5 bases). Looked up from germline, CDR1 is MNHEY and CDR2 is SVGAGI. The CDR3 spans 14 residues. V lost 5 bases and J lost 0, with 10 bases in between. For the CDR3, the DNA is TGTGCCAGCAGTAGAGGGATTAACCAAGAGACCCAGTACTTC. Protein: CASSRGINQETQYF.

CDR3: CASSLVGTGGAEQYF. The DNA for the CDR3 is TGTGCCAGCAGCTTAGTTGGGACAGGGGGCGCCGAGCAGTACTTC. The chain joins TRBV7-6 to TRBJ2-7, with 12 bases lining up with TRBD1. The germline V gene has CDR1 SGHVS and CDR2 FNYEAQ. The CDR3 runs 15 residues. The V segment lost 1 base and the J segment 6 bases; nucleotides outside the gene matches: 4.

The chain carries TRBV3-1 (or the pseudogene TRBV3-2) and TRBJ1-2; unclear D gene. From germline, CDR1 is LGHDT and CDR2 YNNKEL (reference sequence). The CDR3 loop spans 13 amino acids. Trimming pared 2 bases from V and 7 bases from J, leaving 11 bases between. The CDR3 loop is CASSQYSQSGYTF. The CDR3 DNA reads TGTGCCAGCAGCCAATATTCACAATCTGGCTACACCTTC.

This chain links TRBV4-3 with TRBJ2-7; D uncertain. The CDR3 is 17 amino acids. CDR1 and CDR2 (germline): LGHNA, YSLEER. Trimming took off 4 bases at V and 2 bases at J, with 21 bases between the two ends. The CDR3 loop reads CASSRQRSGPVAYEQYF. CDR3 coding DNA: TGCGCCAGCAGCCGACAAAGGTCCGGGCCAGTTGCCTACGAGCAGTACTTC.

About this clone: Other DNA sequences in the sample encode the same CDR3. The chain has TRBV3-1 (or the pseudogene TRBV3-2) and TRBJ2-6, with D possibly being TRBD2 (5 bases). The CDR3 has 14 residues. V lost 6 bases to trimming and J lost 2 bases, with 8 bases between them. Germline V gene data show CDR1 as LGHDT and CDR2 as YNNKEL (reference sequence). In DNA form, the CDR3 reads TGTGCCAGCAGGGGGAGTGCTGGGGCCAACGTCCTGACTTTC. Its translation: CASRGSAGANVLTF.

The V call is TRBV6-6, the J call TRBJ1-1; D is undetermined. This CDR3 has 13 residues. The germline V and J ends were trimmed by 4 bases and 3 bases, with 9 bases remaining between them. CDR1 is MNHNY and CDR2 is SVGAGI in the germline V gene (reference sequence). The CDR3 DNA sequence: TGTGCCAGCAGTTTTTCGTTCGACACTGAAGCTTTCTTT. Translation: CASSFSFDTEAFF.